This entry concerns a single TCR beta chain. The antigen is unknown. The sample carries other DNA sequences with the same CDR3. Trimming left V 4 bases short and J 0 bases short, with 10 bases between. This CDR3 comprises 16 residues. Germline V gene sequence: CDR1 SGHAT, CDR2 FQNNGV. This sample was included in a study of OX40 agonist ivuxolimab in advanced cancers. Profiling relied on immunoSEQ multiplex PCR, and the TCRdb table lists in-frame clones only, not all of them. Of under 60,000 clones listed, about 87% are singletons. Study-wide results and limits: Some patients who did not respond also had low normalized T-cell clonal expansion. Expanded clones belonging to CD8+ T cells outnumbered, on average, those of CD4+. Clones of CD4+ and CD8+ blood T cells grew by week 6 at doses of 0.1 to 3.0 mg/kg.

This clonotype was obtained from an adult with an advanced solid tumor such as melanoma, head and neck, liver or kidney cancer. The J gene is TRBJ1-6, the V gene TRBV11-2; no clear D. Sample: CD4+ or CD8+ T cells sorted from blood, taken in a trial of the OX40 agonist ivuxolimab. CDR3 bases: TGTGCCAGCAGCTCCTCACCGAGCTCCTATAATTCACCCCTCCACTTT. This codes for CASSSSPSSYNSPLHF.